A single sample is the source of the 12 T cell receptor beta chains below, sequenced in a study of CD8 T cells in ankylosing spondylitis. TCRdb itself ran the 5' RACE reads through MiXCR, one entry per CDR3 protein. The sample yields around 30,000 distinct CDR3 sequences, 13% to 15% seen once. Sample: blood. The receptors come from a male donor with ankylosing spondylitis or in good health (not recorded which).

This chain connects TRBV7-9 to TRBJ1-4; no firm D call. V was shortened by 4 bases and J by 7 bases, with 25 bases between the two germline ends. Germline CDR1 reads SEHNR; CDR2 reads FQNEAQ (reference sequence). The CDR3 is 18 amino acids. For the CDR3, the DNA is TGTGCCAGCAGCTCTCCTACCAACCGGGCACTCGAGGGTGAAAAACTGTTTTTT. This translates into CASSSPTNRALEGEKLFF.

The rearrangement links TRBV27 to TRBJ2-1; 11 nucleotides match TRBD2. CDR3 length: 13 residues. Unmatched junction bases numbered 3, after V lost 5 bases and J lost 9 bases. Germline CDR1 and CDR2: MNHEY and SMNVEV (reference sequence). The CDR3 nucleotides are TGTGCCAGCAGTGGTAGCGGGAGGGGTGAGCAGTTCTTC. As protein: CASSGSGRGEQFF.

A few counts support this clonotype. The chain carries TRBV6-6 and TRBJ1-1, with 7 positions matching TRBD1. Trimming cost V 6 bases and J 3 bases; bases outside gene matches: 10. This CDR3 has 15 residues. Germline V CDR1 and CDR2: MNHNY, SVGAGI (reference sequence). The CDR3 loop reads CASRGITGQHTEAFF. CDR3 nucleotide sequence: TGTGCCAGCAGGGGAATCACGGGACAGCACACTGAAGCTTTCTTT.

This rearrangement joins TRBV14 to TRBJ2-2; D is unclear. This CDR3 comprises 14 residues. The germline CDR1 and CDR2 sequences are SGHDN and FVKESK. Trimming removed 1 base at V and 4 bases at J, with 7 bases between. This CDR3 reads CASSQGRGTGELFF. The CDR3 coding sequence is TGTGCCAGCAGCCAAGGTCGCGGCACCGGGGAGCTGTTTTTT.

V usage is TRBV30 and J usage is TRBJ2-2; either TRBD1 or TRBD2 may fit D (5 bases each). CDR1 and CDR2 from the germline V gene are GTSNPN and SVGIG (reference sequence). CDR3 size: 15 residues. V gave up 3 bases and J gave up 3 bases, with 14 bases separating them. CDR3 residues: CAWRETGTYTGELFF. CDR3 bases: TGTGCCTGGAGGGAAACCGGGACCTACACCGGGGAGCTGTTTTTT. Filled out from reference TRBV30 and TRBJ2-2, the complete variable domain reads SQTIHQWPATLVQPVGSPLSLECTVEGTSNPNLYWYRQAAGRGLQLLFYSVGIGQISSEVPQNLSASRPQDRQFILSSKKLLLSDSGFYLCAWRETGTYTGELFFGEGSRLTVL.

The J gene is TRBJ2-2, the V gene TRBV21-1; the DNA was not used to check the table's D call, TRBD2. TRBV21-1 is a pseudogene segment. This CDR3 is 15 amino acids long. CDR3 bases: TGTGCCAGCAGAGAGGAGGAAAGCCCCACCGGGGAGCTGTTTTTT. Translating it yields CASREEESPTGELFF.

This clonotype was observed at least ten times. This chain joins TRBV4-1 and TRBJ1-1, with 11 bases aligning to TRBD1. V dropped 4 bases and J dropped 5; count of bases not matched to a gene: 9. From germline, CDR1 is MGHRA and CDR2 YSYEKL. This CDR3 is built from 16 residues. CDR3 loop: CASSRRTGGEDTEAFF. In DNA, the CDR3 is TGCGCCAGCAGCCGCCGGACAGGGGGCGAGGATACTGAAGCTTTCTTT.

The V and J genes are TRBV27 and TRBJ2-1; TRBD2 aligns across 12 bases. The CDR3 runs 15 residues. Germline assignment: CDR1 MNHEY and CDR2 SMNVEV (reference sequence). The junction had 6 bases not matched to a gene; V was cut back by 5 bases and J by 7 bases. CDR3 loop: CASSPWTSGKNEQFF. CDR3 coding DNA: TGTGCCAGCAGTCCGTGGACTAGCGGGAAGAATGAGCAGTTCTTC.

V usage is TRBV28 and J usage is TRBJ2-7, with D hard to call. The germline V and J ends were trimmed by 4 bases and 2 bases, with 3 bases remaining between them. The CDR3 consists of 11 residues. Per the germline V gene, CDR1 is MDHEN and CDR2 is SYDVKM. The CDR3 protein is CASSSAYEQYV. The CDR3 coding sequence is TGTGCCAGCAGTTCAGCCTACGAGCAGTACGTC.

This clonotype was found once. The chain's CDR3 is CASSLATPDYEQYF. CDR3 nucleotides: TGCGCCAGCAGCTTGGCGACTCCAGACTACGAGCAGTACTTC. The V gene is TRBV5-1, the J gene TRBJ2-7; the D is unclear. Germline assignment: CDR1 SGHRS and CDR2 YFSETQ. The CDR3 totals 14 residues. Trimming left V 0 bases short and J 3 bases short, with 10 bases between.

The CDR3 protein is CASSKREVYNEQFF. The CDR3 nucleotides read TGTGCCAGCAGTAAGCGGGAGGTTTACAATGAGCAGTTCTTC. V and J are TRBV28 and TRBJ2-1, with 9 bases matching TRBD2. The CDR3 spans 14 residues. The trim removed 5 bases at V and 4 bases at J, leaving 3 bases unmatched. Germline V lookup: CDR1 MDHEN, CDR2 SYDVKM. The full variable domain, rest sourced from reference TRBV28 and TRBJ2-1, is DVKVTQSSRYLVKRTGEKVFLECVQDMDHENMFWYRQDPGLGLRLIYFSYDVKMKEKGDIPEGYSVSREKKERFSLILESASTNQTSMYLCASSKREVYNEQFFGPGTRLTVL.

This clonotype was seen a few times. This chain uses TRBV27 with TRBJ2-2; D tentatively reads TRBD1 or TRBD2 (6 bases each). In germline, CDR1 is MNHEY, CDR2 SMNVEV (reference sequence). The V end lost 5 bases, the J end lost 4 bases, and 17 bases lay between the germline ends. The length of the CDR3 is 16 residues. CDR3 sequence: CASSPSWGARTGELFF. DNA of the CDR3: TGTGCCAGCAGTCCCAGTTGGGGGGCGCGCACCGGGGAGCTGTTTTTT.